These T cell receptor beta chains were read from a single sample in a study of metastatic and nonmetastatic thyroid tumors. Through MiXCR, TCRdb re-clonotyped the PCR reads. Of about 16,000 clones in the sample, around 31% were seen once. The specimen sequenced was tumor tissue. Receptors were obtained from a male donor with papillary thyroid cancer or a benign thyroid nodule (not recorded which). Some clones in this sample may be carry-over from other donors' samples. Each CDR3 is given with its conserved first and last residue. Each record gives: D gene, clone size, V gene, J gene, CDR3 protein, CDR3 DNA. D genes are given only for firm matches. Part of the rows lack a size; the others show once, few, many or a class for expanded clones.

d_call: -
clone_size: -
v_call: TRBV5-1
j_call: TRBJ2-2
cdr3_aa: CASSLATSYTGELFF
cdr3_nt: TGCGCCAGCAGCTTGGCGACTAGTTACACCGGAGAGCTGTTTTTT

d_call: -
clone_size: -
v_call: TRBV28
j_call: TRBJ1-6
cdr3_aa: CASSSPGGSPLHF
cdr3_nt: TGTGCCAGCAGCTCCCCTGGGGGCTCACCCCTCCACTTT

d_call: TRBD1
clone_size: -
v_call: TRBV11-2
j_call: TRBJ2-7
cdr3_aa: CASSLVGPGQIDEQYF
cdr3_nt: TGTGCCAGCAGCTTAGTAGGACCGGGACAGATCGACGAGCAGTACTTC

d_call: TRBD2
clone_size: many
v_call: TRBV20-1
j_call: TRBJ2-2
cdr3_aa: CSARSGGADTGELFF
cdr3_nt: TGCAGTGCTAGAAGCGGGGGGGCCGACACCGGGGAGCTGTTTTTT

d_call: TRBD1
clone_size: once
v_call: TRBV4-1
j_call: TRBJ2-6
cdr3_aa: CASIQVGDRVFSGANVLTF
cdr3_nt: TGCGCCAGCATCCAAGTAGGGGACAGGGTTTTCTCTGGGGCCAACGTCCTGACTTTC

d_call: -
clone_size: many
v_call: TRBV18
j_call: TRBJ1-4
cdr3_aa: CASSPGGISTNEKLFF
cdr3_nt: TGTGCCAGCTCACCAGGCGGGATTTCAACTAATGAAAAACTGTTTTTT

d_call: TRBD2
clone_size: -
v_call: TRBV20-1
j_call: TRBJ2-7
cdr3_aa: CSAGTGLASYEQYF
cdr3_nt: TGCAGTGCTGGAACGGGACTAGCCTCCTACGAGCAGTACTTC

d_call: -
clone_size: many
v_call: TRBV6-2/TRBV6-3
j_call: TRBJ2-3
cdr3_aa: CASSFGGPTDTQYF
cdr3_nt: TGTGCCAGCAGTTTCGGAGGGCCCACAGATACGCAGTATTTT

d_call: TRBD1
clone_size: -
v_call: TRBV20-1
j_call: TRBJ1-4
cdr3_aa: CSAAGQGREKLFF
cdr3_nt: TGCAGTGCTGCGGGACAGGGGCGAGAAAAACTGTTTTTT

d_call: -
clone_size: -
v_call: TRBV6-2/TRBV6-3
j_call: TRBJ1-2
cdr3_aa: CASTLADSTDYGYTF
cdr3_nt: TGTGCCAGCACATTGGCAGACTCCACCGACTATGGCTACACCTTC

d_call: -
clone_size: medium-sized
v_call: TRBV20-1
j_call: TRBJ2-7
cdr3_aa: CSARDIQASYEQYF
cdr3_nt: TGCAGTGCTAGAGATATACAGGCCTCCTACGAGCAGTACTTC

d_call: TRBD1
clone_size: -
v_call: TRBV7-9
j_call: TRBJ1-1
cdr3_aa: CASSRTGVNTEAFF
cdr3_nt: TGTGCCAGCAGCCGGACAGGAGTGAACACTGAAGCTTTCTTT

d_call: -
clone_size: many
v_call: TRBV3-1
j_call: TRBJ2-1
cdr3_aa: CASSLRRRNNEQFF
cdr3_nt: TGTGCCAGCAGCCTCAGACGGCGAAACAATGAGCAGTTCTTC

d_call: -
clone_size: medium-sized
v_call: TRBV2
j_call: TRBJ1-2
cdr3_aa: CASSGRGREGYTF
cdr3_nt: TGTGCCAGCAGTGGCAGGGGCAGGGAGGGCTACACCTTC

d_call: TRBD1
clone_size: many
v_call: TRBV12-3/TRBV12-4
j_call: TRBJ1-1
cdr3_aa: CASSPYRGGTEAFF
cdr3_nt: TGTGCCAGCAGTCCGTACAGGGGAGGGACTGAAGCTTTCTTT

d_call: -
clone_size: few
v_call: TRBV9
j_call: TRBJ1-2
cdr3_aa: CASSVVSYGYTF
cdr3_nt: TGTGCCAGCAGCGTAGTTAGCTATGGCTACACCTTC

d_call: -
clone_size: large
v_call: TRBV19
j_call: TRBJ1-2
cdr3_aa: CASKTIPTGYYGYTF
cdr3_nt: TGTGCCAGTAAGACAATTCCGACAGGTTACTATGGCTACACCTTC

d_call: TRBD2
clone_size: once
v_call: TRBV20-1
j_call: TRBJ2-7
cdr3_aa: CSATAGGPYEQYF
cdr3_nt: TGCAGTGCAACAGCGGGAGGGCCTTACGAGCAGTACTTC

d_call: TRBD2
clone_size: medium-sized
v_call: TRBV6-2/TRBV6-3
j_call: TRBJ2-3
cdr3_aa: CASSYTHYRGGTDTQYF
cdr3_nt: TGTGCCAGCAGTTACACGCACTACCGGGGGGGCACAGATACGCAGTATTTT

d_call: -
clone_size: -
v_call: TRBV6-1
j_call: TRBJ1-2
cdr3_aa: CATSEEVQGNYGYTF
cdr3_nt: TGTGCCACCAGTGAAGAGGTCCAGGGAAACTATGGATACACCTTC

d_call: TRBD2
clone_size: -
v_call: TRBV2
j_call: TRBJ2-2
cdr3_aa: CASSATGGSTGELFF
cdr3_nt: TGTGCCAGCAGTGCAACGGGAGGAAGCACCGGGGAGCTGTTTTTT

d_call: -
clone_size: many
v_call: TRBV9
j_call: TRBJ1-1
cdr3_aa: CASSPGGLVGEEAFF
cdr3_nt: TGTGCCAGCAGCCCCGGAGGATTGGTGGGTGAAGAAGCTTTCTTT

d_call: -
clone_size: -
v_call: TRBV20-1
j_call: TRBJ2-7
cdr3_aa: CSARGFGTPNLCEQYF
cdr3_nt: TGCAGTGCTAGAGGATTCGGGACTCCAAACCTATGCGAGCAGTACTTC

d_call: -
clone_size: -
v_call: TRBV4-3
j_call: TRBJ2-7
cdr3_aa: CASSQQTGPGDEQYF
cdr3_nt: TGCGCCAGCAGCCAGCAGACAGGTCCAGGGGACGAGCAGTACTTC

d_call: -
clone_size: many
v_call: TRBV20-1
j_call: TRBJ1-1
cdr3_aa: CSAGPTGGTEAFF
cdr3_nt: TGCAGTGCTGGCCCGACGGGGGGGACTGAAGCTTTCTTT

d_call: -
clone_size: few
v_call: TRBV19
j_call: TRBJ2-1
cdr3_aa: CASSTRWTEGQFF
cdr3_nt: TGTGCCAGTAGTACCCGGTGGACCGAGGGGCAGTTCTTC

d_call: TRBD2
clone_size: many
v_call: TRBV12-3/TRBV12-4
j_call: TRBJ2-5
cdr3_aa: CASSPGLAVEAQYF
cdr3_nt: TGTGCCAGCAGTCCCGGACTAGCGGTGGAGGCCCAGTACTTC

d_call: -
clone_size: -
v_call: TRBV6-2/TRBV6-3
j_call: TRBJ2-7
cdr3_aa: CASSLDGHQHSYEQYF
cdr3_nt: TGTGCCAGCAGTTTGGACGGGCATCAGCACTCCTACGAGCAGTACTTC

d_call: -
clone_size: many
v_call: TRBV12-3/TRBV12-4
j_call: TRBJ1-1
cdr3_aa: CASRRREDGTEAFF
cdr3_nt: TGTGCCAGCAGGAGACGGGAGGACGGCACTGAAGCTTTCTTT

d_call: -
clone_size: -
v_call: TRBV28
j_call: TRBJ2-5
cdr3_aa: CASSLSAWDMETQYF
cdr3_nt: TGTGCCAGCAGTTTATCGGCCTGGGATATGGAGACCCAGTACTTC

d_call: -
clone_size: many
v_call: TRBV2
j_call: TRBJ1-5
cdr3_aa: CASSEFRNQPQHF
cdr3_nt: TGTGCCAGCAGTGAATTTCGCAATCAGCCCCAGCATTTT

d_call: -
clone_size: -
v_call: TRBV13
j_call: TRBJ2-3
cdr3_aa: CASSLLGQRTDTQYF
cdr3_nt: TGTGCCAGCAGCTTATTAGGTCAGCGCACAGATACGCAGTATTTT

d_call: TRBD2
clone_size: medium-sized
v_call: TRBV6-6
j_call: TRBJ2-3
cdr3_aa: CASSSKRGVARRYSTDTQYF
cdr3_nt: TGTGCCAGCAGTTCAAAGCGGGGGGTTGCACGGAGGTATAGCACAGATACGCAGTATTTT

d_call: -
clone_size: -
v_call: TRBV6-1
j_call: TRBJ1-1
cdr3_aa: CASSVAAGTNTEAFF
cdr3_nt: TGTGCCAGCAGTGTCGCCGCGGGTACGAACACTGAAGCTTTCTTT

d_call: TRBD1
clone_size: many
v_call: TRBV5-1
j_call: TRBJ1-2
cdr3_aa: CASSFGQGGNGYTF
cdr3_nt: TGCGCCAGCAGCTTCGGACAGGGTGGAAATGGCTACACCTTC

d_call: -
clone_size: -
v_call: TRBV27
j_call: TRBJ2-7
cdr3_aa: CASSSILTGTEQYF
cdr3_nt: TGTGCCAGCAGTTCGATATTAACAGGGACCGAGCAGTACTTC

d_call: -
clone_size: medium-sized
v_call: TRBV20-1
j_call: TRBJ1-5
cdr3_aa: CSATPLGPFNQPQHF
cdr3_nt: TGCAGTGCTACACCCTTAGGGCCCTTCAATCAGCCCCAGCATTTT

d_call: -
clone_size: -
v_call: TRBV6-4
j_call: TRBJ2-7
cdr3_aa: CACSLDSWEQYF
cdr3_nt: TGTGCCTGCAGCTTAGATTCTTGGGAGCAGTACTTC

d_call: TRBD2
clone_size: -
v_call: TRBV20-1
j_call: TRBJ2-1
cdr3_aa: CSAPTGTSGRKEQFF
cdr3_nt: TGCAGTGCTCCAACGGGGACTAGCGGGAGGAAGGAGCAGTTCTTC

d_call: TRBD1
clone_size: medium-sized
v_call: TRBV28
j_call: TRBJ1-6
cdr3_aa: CASSRTGFANSPLHF
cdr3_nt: TGTGCCAGCAGCCGGACAGGGTTTGCAAATTCACCCCTCCACTTT

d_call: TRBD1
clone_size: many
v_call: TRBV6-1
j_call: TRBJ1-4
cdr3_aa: CASRDYRGPATNEKLFF
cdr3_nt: TGTGCCAGCAGGGATTACAGGGGACCCGCAACTAATGAAAAACTGTTTTTT

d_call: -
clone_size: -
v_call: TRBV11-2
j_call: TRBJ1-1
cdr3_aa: CASSSMERITEAFF
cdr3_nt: TGTGCCAGCAGCTCCATGGAGCGGATCACTGAAGCTTTCTTT

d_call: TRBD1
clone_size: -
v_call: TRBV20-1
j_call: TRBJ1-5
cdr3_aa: CSARDRQGHNQPQHF
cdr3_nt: TGCAGTGCTAGAGATCGACAGGGTCACAATCAGCCCCAGCATTTT

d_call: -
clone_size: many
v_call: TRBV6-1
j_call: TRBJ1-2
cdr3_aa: CASSLQPANYGYTF
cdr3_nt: TGTGCCAGCAGCCTACAGCCAGCTAACTATGGCTACACCTTC

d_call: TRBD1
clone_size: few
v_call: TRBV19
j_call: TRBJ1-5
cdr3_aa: CASSHPGDRALNSNQPQHF
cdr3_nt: TGTGCCAGTAGTCACCCCGGGGACAGGGCATTGAATAGCAATCAGCCCCAGCATTTT

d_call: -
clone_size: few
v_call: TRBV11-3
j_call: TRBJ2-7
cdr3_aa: CASSLDVAASYEQYF
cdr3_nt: TGTGCCAGCAGCTTAGATGTGGCAGCTTCCTACGAGCAGTACTTC

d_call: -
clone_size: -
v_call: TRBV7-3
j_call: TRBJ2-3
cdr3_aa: CASSLIGREDTQYF
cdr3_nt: TGTGCCAGCAGCTTAATAGGCCGGGAAGATACGCAGTATTTT

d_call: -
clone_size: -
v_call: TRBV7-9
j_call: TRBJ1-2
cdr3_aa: CASSLGPGVVIGYTF
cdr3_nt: TGTGCCAGCAGCTTAGGCCCTGGGGTAGTTATTGGCTACACCTTC

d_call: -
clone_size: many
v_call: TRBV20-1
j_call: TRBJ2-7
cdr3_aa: CSAKMKSYGSYEQYF
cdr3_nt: TGCAGTGCTAAGATGAAAAGCTACGGCTCCTACGAGCAGTACTTC

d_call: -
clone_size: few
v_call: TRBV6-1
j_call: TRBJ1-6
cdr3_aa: CASSRTADNSPLHF
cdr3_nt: TGTGCCAGCAGTCGGACAGCCGATAATTCACCCCTCCACTTT

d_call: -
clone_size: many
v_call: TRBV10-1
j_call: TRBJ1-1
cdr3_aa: CASSERKGPNTEAFF
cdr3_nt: TGCGCCAGCAGTGAGAGGAAGGGGCCGAACACTGAAGCTTTCTTT

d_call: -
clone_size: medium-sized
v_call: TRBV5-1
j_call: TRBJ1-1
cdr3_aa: CASSFQGSPEAFF
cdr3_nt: TGCGCCAGCAGCTTTCAGGGGTCCCCTGAAGCTTTCTTT

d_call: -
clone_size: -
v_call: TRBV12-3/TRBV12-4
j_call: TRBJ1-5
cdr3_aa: CASSLQGIGYQPQHF
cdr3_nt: TGTGCCAGCAGTTTACAGGGGATTGGGTATCAGCCCCAGCATTTT

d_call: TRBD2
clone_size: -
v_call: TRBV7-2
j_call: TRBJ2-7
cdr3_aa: CASSLGGAGGWEQYF
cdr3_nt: TGTGCCAGCAGCTTAGGCGGAGCGGGGGGTTGGGAGCAGTACTTC

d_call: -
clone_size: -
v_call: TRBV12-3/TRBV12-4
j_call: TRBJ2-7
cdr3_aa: CASSLEYYEVYF
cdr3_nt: TGTGCCAGCAGTTTAGAGTACTACGAGGTGTACTTC

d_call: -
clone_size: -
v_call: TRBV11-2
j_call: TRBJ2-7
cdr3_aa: CASSFSGRSIGFRTYEQYF
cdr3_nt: TGTGCCAGCAGCTTTTCTGGTAGGAGTATTGGATTCAGAACCTACGAGCAGTACTTC

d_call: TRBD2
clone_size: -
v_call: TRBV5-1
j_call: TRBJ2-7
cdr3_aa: CASSSRTSGSSFEQYF
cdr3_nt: TGCGCCAGCAGCTCCCGGACTAGCGGGAGTTCGTTCGAGCAGTACTTC

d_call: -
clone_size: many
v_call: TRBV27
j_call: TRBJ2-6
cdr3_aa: CASSLSGANVLTF
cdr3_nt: TGTGCCAGCAGTTTGTCCGGGGCCAACGTCCTGACTTTC